The clone carrying this T cell receptor (beta chain) has a handful of counts. J lost 5 bases, V lost 8 bases, and 9 bases had no gene match. Germline V gene sequence: CDR1 MNHEY, CDR2 SVGEGT. This CDR3 has 15 amino acids. The sample originates from a study of blood T cell repertoires in COVID-19. Generated by immunoSEQ multiplex PCR, the TCRdb table keeps only in-frame clones and is missing some. The data contain fewer than 200,000 clones, over 60% of them singletons. The sequenced sample consisted of peripheral blood. The chain employs TRBV6-2 or TRBV6-3 and TRBJ2-2; 9 bases are shared with TRBD1. The receptor was isolated from an elderly woman with acute or convalescent COVID-19. CDR3 in amino acids: CASGQGTGITGELFF. The CDR3 region has the DNA TGTGCCAGCGGCCAGGGGACAGGGATAACCGGGGAGCTGTTTTTT.